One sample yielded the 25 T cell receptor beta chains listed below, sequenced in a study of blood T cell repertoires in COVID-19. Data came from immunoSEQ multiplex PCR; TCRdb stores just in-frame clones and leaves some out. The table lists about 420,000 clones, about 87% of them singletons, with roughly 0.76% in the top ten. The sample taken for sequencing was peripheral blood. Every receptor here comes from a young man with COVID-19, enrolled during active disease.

CDR3 in amino acids: CASSPRLARYTGELFF. DNA for the CDR3: TGTGCCAGCAGCCCTCGACTAGCGCGGTACACCGGGGAGCTGTTTTTT. The rearrangement links TRBV9 to TRBJ2-2, with TRBD2 identical over 8 bases. The germline V gene encodes CDR1 SGDLS and CDR2 YYNGEE. Trimming cost V 4 bases and J 3 bases; bases outside gene matches: 8. CDR3 length: 16 residues.

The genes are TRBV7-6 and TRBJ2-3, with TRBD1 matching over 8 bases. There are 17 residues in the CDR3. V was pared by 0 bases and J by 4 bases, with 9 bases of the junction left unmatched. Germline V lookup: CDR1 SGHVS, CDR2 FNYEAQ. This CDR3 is CASSLATGAPLPDTQYF. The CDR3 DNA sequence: TGTGCCAGCAGCTTAGCGACAGGGGCGCCCCTGCCAGATACGCAGTATTTT.

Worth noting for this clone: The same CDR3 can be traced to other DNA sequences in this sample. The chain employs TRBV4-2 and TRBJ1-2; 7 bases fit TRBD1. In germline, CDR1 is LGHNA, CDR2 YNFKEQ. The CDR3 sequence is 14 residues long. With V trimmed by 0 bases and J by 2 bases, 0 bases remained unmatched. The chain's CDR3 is CASSQEQGNYGYTF. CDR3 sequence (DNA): TGTGCCAGCAGCCAAGAACAGGGGAACTATGGCTACACCTTC.

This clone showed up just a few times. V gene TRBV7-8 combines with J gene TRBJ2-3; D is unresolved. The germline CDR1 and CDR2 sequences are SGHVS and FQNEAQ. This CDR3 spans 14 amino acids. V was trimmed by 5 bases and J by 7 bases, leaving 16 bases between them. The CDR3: CASSPTSGINTQYF. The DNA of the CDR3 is TGTGCCAGCAGCCCCACCTCGGGTATCAATACGCAGTATTTT.

CDR3 sequence: CASSEGLAGETDEQFF. The CDR3 DNA sequence: TGTGCCAGCAGTGAAGGGCTAGCGGGGGAGACCGATGAGCAGTTCTTC. The chain is built from TRBV2 and TRBJ2-1; TRBD2 matches 10 bases. With V trimmed by 1 base and J by 8 bases, 8 bases remained unmatched. Germline V lookup: CDR1 SNHLY, CDR2 FYNNEI. The CDR3 length is 16 residues.

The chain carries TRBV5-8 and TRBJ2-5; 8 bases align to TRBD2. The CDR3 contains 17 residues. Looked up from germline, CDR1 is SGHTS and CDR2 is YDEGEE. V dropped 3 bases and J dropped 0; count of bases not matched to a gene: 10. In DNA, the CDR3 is TGTGCCAGCAGCTCGGGGAGCGGGGGCGGGTACCAAGAGACCCAGTACTTC. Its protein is CASSSGSGGGYQETQYF.

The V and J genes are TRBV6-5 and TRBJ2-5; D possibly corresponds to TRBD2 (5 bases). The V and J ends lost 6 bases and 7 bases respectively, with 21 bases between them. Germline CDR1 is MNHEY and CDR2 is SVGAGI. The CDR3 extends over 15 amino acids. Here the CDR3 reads CASSNTRGQLGTQYF. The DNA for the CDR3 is TGTGCCAGCAGCAACACGAGAGGGCAGTTGGGGACCCAGTACTTC.

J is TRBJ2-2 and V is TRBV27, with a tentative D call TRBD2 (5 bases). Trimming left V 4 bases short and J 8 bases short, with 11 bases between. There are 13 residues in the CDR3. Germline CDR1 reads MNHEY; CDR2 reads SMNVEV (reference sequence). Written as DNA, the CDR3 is TGTGCCAGCAGTTGGTACGGGGAGGGGGAGCTGTTTTTT. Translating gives CASSWYGEGELFF.

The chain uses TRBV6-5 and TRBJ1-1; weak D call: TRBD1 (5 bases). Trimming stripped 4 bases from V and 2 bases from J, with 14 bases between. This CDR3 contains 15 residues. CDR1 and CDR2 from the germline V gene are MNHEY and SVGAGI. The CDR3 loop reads CASSFAPQVNTEAFF. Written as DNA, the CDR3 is TGTGCCAGCAGTTTTGCGCCACAGGTAAACACTGAAGCTTTCTTT.

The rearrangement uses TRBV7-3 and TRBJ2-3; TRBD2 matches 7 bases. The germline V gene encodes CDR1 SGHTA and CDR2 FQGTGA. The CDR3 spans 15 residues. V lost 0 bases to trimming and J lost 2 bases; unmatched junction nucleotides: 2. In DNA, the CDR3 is TGTGCCAGCAGCTTAACGAGCGGGGACACAGATACGCAGTATTTT. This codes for CASSLTSGDTDTQYF.

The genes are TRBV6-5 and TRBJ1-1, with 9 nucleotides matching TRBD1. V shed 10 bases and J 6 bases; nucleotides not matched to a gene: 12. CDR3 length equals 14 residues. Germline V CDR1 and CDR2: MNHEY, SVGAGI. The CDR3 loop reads CATRGTGSFAEAFF. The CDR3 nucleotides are TGTGCCACCCGCGGGACAGGGTCATTTGCTGAAGCTTTCTTT.

For the CDR3, the DNA is TGTGCCAGTAGTATAGGAGTGACTAGCGGGAGGTACGAGCAGTACTTC. This encodes CASSIGVTSGRYEQYF. The chain has TRBV19 and TRBJ2-7, with 13 bases matching TRBD2. V shed 1 base and J 4 bases; nucleotides not matched to a gene: 4. The CDR3 is made up of 16 amino acids. Germline V gene lookup returns CDR1 LNHDA and CDR2 SQIVND (reference sequence).

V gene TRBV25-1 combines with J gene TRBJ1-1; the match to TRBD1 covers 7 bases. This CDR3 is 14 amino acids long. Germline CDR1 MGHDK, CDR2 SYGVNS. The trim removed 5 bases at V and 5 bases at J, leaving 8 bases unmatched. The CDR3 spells CASSTTGWKTEAFF. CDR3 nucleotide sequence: TGTGCCAGCAGTACGACAGGGTGGAAGACTGAAGCTTTCTTT.

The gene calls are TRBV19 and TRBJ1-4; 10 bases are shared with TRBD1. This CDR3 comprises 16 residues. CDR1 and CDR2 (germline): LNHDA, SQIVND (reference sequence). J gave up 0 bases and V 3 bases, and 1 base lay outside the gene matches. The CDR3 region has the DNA TGTGCCAGTAGTATGGACAGGGGGGCAACTAATGAAAAACTGTTTTTT. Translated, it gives CASSMDRGATNEKLFF.

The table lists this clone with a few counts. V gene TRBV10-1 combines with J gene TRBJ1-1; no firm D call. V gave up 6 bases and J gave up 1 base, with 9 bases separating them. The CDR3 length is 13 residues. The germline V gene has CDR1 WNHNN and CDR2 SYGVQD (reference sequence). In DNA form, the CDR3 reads TGCGCCAGCAGCGGGGTTCGGAACACTGAAGCTTTCTTT. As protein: CASSGVRNTEAFF.

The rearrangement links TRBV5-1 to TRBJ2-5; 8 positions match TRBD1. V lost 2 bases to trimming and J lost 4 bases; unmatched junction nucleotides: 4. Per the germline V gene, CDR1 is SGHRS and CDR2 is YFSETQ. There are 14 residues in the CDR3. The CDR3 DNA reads TGCGCCAGCAGCTTCACAGGGGGAAGAGAGACCCAGTACTTC. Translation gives CASSFTGGRETQYF.

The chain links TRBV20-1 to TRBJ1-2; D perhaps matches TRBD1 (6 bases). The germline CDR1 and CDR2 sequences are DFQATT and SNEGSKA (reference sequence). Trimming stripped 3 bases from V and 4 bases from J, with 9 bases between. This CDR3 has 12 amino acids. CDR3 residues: CSASPGAYGYTF. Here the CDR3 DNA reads TGCAGTGCTAGTCCAGGGGCCTATGGCTACACCTTC.

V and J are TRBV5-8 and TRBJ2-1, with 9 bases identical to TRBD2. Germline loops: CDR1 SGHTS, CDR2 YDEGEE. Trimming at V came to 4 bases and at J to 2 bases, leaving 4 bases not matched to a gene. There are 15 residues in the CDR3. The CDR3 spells CASSVGTSPYNEQFF. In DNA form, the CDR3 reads TGTGCCAGCAGCGTAGGGACTAGCCCCTACAATGAGCAGTTCTTC.

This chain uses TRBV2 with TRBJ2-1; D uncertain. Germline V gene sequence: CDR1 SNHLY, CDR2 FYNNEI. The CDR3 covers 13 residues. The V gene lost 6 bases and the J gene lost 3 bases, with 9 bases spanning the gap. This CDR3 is CASSEARYNEQFF. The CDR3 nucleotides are TGTGCCAGCAGCGAGGCACGCTACAATGAGCAGTTCTTC.

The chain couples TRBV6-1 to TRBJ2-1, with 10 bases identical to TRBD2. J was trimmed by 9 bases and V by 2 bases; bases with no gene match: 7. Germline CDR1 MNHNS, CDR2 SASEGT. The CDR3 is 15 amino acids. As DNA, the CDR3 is TGTGCCAGCAGTGAATCTAGCGGGAGTGTCGGTGAGCAGTTCTTC. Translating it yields CASSESSGSVGEQFF.

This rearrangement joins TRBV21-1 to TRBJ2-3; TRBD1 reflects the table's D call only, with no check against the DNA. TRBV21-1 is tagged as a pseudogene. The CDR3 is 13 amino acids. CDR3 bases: TGTGCCAACGGACAGGGGGCGAGGAATACGCAGTATTTT. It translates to CANGQGARNTQYF.

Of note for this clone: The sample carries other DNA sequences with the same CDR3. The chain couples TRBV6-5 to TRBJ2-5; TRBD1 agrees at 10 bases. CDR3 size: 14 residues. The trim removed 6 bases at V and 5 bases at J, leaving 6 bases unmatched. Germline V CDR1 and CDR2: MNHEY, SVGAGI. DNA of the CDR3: TGTGCCAGCAGCTGGGGACAGGGGCAGGAGACCCAGTACTTC. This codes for CASSWGQGQETQYF.

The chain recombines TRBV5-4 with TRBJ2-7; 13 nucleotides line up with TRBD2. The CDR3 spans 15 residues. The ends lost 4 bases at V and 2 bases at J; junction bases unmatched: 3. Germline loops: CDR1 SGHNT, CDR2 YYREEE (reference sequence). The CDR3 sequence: CASSRTSGRAYEQYF. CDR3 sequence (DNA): TGTGCCAGCAGCCGTACTAGCGGGAGGGCCTACGAGCAGTACTTC.

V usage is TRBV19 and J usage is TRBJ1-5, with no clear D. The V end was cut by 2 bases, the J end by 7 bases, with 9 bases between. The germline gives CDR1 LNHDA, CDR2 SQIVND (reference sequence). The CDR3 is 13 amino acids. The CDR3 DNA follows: TGTGCCAGTAGTATACGGGGAGGCCAGCCCCAGCATTTT. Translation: CASSIRGGQPQHF.

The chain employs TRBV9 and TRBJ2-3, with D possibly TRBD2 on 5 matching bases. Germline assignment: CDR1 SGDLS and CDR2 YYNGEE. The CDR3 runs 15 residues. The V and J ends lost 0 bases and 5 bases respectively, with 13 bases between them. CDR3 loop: CASSVAWGARDTQYF. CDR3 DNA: TGTGCCAGCAGCGTAGCGTGGGGAGCGAGAGATACGCAGTATTTT.